The T cell receptor beta chain described here comes from a study of shared clonotypes between healthy human individuals. Study overall: A donor's plate count was three for CD4 naive and three for CD4 memory; CD8 naive had two and CD8 memory one. Whole-study findings and limits: Depth of sequencing was expected to influence donor clonotype sharing.

With respect to this clone: The antigen is not known.

Donors, without exception, were Caucasian adults residing in Nashville, Tennessee. Trimming at V came to 0 bases and at J to 7 bases, leaving 5 bases not matched to a gene. CDR3 length: 15 amino acids. In germline, CDR1 is SEHNR, CDR2 FQNEAQ (reference sequence). Assay runs were performed at deep level. Here immunoSEQ multiplex PCR was the method, and the copy in TCRdb shows in-frame clones only, minus some. The data show 2.5 million or so clones, 85% to 95% seen once. The sample comprised naive CD4+ T cells sorted from blood. Sample subset: CD45RA+ positively selected. This chain uses TRBV7-9 with TRBJ1-4; 7 bases are shared with TRBD1. The sequence derives from a man younger than 30 in good health. DNA for the CDR3: TGTGCCAGCAGCTTAGCGACGGACAGGCTTGAAAAACTGTTTTTT. Protein sequence: CASSLATDRLEKLFF.